The entry below gives a single T cell receptor beta chain sequence along with its context. Antigen unknown. The data were taken from a study of shared clonotypes between healthy human individuals. Study results and caveats: Sharing across four donors was highest in naive CD4 (roughly 5%) and lowest in memory CD8 (around 0.4%).

In the naive CD8 group, cells lacked CD45RO and were positively selected for CCR7, so terminally differentiated effector memory CD45RA+ cells were left out. This CDR3 contains 14 residues. Germline V lookup: CDR1 MDHEN, CDR2 SYDVKM. V shed 7 bases and J shed 2 bases, with 15 bases lying between them. Original handling: Filtering of immunoSEQ junctional sequences could not match full-length read filtering. TCRdb's copy holds only in-frame clones and misses some; the assay was immunoSEQ multiplex PCR. V and J calls plus clone size are reproduced from that table; the DNA served to infer D and trimming. The sample lists about 580,000 clones, 95% to 98% occurring once.

The clonotype originates from a man under 40 in good health. This rearrangement joins TRBV28 to TRBJ2-7; weak D call: TRBD2 (6 bases). Sequenced sample: naive CD8+ T cells sorted from blood. CDR3 coding DNA: TGTGCCAGCACCTTCCCGGGGGAGACCTACGAGCAGTACTTC. It translates to CASTFPGETYEQYF.